The source of this T cell receptor beta chain is a study of blood T cell repertoires in COVID-19. Study-level background: Samples taken during acute and convalescent COVID-19 were collected in the United States, Italy and Spain. T cells, B-cell-depleted T cells, or PBMCs provided the cDNA or gDNA that served as material.

Per the germline V gene, CDR1 is SEHNR and CDR2 is FQNEAQ (reference sequence). CDR3 length equals 15 residues. V gave up 3 bases and J gave up 2 bases, with 11 bases separating them. In the original workflow: Amplification of reference gene primers was used by the study to estimate nucleated cell counts. The table came from immunoSEQ multiplex PCR; TCRdb's copy has only in-frame clones and leaves some out. V, J and clone size reflect that table, while D and trimming were determined from the DNA. The table shows 190,000 or so clones, with around nine tenths occurring only once. Material: peripheral blood. The chain is built from TRBV7-9 and TRBJ2-1; D might be TRBD1 (6 bases). The sequence was obtained from a man aged 35-49 years with active or convalescent COVID-19. This chain's CDR3 is CASSFTGPTYNEQFF. CDR3 in DNA: TGTGCCAGCAGCTTTACAGGGCCTACCTACAATGAGCAGTTCTTC.